These T cell receptor beta chains were read from a single sample in a study of tumor-infiltrating lymphocytes in primary liver carcinoma. TCRdb processed the multiplex PCR reads anew with MiXCR; each CDR3 protein has one entry. The sample contains tens of thousands of distinct CDR3 sequences, less than 75% of which appear only once. Sequenced input: liver tumor tissue from sampling region 3. These receptors were taken from a woman under 40 with primary liver carcinoma and hepatitis B virus infection. Both conserved end residues are part of each CDR3. Each record gives: J gene, V gene, D gene, clone size, CDR3 DNA, CDR3 protein. A D gene is named only where the DNA matches it firmly. Rows may omit the clone size; those that give it use once, few, many or a size class.

J: TRBJ2-1; V: TRBV19; D: TRBD2; size: many; DNA: TGTGCCAGTAGTTCGCACGAGGCGGGAGGGACCAATGAGCAGTTCTTC; CDR3: CASSSHEAGGTNEQFF
J: TRBJ2-2; V: TRBV28; D: -; size: -; DNA: TGTGTCAGTAGCCTTTTTAGCGGGGAGCTGTTTTTT; CDR3: CVSSLFSGELFF
J: TRBJ1-5; V: TRBV6-6; D: -; size: few; DNA: TGTGCCAGCAGTTACCGAGTAGAGTATAGCAATCAGCCCCGGCATTTT; CDR3: CASSYRVEYSNQPRHF
J: TRBJ2-1; V: TRBV11-2; D: TRBD1; size: -; DNA: TGTGCCAGCAGCTTGGACAGGGACGTTGAGCAGTTATTC; CDR3: CASSLDRDVEQLF
J: TRBJ2-5; V: TRBV12-3/TRBV12-4; D: -; size: -; DNA: TGTGCCAGCGGCACCTACCACCGGAGCGAAGAGACCCAGTACTTC; CDR3: CASGTYHRSEETQYF
J: TRBJ2-2; V: TRBV11-2; D: TRBD2; size: many; DNA: TGTGCCAGCAGCGCAGGGACTAGCAGGGTAGCCGGGGAGCTGTTTTTT; CDR3: CASSAGTSRVAGELFF
J: TRBJ1-4; V: TRBV6-5; D: -; size: once; DNA: TGTGCCAGCAGTCATGGGGGGGCAACTATTGAAAAACTGTTTTTT; CDR3: CASSHGGATIEKLFF
J: TRBJ2-3; V: TRBV6-6; D: -; size: -; DNA: TGTGCCAGCAGTACGACAGAGGTCGGCCAGCCCCAGTATTTT; CDR3: CASSTTEVGQPQYF
J: TRBJ2-1; V: TRBV28; D: TRBD2; size: -; DNA: TGTGCCATCCTGACGTCAGCGGGAGGGCTTAATAAGCAGTTCTTC; CDR3: CAILTSAGGLNKQFF
J: TRBJ1-3; V: TRBV11-2; D: -; size: many; DNA: TGTGCCAGCAACGATCTGCTCGGAAACACCATATATTTT; CDR3: CASNDLLGNTIYF
J: TRBJ1-1; V: TRBV2; D: -; size: -; DNA: TGTGCCAGCGGCGACCAGGGGAACACTGAAACTTTCTTT; CDR3: CASGDQGNTETFF